The T cell receptor beta chain under discussion was sequenced for a study of T-cell memory formation after mild COVID-19. The V and J ends lost 0 bases and 8 bases respectively, with 16 bases between them. Germline CDR1 is MNHEY and CDR2 is SVGAGI. The CDR3 is 16 amino acids. One entry per CDR3 protein results from TCRdb running MiXCR on the 5' RACE reads. The data contain about 610,000 distinct CDR3 sequences, around 15% of them singletons. Sequenced material: PBMCs or a T cell subset sorted from them (not recorded which). This sequence originates from an adult woman who had mild COVID-19 (a few samples of this study predate the infection). Cell type and time point are not known. The V and J genes are TRBV6-5 and TRBJ1-4; D is unclear. CDR3 bases: TGTGCCAGCAGTTACTCGAGACCCTACTATGGGGAAAAACTGTTTTTT. Translated: CASSYSRPYYGEKLFF.